This is a list of T cell receptor beta chains from one sample in a study of regulatory T cells in long-lasting Graves disease. TCRdb analysed the multiplex PCR reads with MiXCR anew, one entry per CDR3 protein. The sample shows some 370,000 distinct CDR3 sequences, over 9.5% of them seen only once. This sample also appeared in a second study, on T cells in Graves' hyperthyroidism and ophthalmopathy.

The starting material was peripheral blood mononuclear cells (PBMCs), obtained at new diagnosis, from a patient treated with antithyroid drugs. All receptors come from a woman younger than 30 with Graves disease. Both conserved end residues are part of each CDR3. D genes are given only for firm matches. Clone size, where shown, is once, few, many, or a class for clones that have expanded.

>NA|TRBV20-1|many|TRBJ1-1
CSAKSEERDSNTEAFF
TGCAGTGCCAAAAGCGAAGAAAGGGATTCGAACACTGAAGCTTTCTTT
>TRBD1|TRBV19|few|TRBJ1-2
CASRITGDGGYTF
TGTGCCAGTAGGATAACAGGGGACGGCGGCTACACCTTC
>TRBD1|TRBV12-5|NA|TRBJ2-7
CASGPDGTANYEQYF
TGTGCTAGTGGTCCCGACGGGACAGCTAACTACGAGCAGTACTTC
>NA|TRBV20-1|many|TRBJ1-3
CSARSYRSGNTIYF
TGCAGTGCTAGAAGCTATCGCTCTGGAAACACCATATATTTT
>NA|TRBV19|NA|TRBJ1-1
CASSVYRNTEAFF
TGTGCCAGTAGCGTATATCGGAACACTGAAGCTTTCTTT
>TRBD1|TRBV5-1|many|TRBJ1-1
CASSLERGLNTEAFF
TGCGCCAGCAGCTTGGAGAGGGGGCTTAACACTGAAGCTTTCTTT
>NA|TRBV4-1|NA|TRBJ1-3
CASSQDQTRGNTIYF
TGCGCCAGCAGCCAAGATCAGACTCGTGGAAACACCATATATTTT
>NA|TRBV29-1|many|TRBJ1-1
CSVWAGINTEAFF
TGCAGCGTTTGGGCCGGGATAAACACTGAAGCTTTCTTT
>TRBD2|TRBV20-1|NA|TRBJ2-7
CSASFAGGPFHEQYF
TGCAGTGCTAGTTTCGCGGGAGGGCCCTTTCACGAGCAGTACTTC
>NA|TRBV6-5|many|TRBJ1-4
CASSYGLLSGEKLFF
TGTGCCAGCAGTTACGGGCTCCTGAGCGGAGAAAAACTGTTTTTT
>TRBD2|TRBV6-1|many|TRBJ2-3
CASSESSGSIDTQYF
TGTGCCAGCAGTGAATCTAGCGGGAGTATCGATACGCAGTATTTT
>TRBD1|TRBV29-1|many|TRBJ2-5
CSVERDRSGETQYF
TGCAGCGTTGAACGGGACAGGTCTGGGGAGACCCAGTACTTC